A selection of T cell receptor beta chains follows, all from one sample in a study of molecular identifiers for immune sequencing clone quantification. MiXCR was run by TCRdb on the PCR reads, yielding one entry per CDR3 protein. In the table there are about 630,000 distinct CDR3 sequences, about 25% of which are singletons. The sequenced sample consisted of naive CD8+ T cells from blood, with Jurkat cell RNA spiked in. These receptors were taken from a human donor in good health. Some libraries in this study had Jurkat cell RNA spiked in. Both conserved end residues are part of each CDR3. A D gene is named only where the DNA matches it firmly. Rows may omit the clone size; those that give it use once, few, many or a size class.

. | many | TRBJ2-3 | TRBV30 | TGTGCCTGGACCCAGGCGGGAAGCGCAGATACGCAGTATTTT | CAWTQAGSADTQYF
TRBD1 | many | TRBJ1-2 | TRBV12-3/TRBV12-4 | TGTGCCAGCAGTTTGGAACAGGGGAACTATGGCTACACCTTC | CASSLEQGNYGYTF
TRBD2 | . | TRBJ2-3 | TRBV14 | TGTGCCAGCAGCCCAATGGGACTAGCGGGTGAAAGCACAGATACGCAGTATTTT | CASSPMGLAGESTDTQYF
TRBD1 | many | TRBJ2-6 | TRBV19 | TGTGCCAGTAGCCAACCACGGGACAGATACCTCTCTGGGGCCAACGTCCTGACTTTC | CASSQPRDRYLSGANVLTF
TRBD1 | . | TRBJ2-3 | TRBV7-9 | TGTGCCAGCAGCTCTGCGCCGGGACAGGGGGGTCCCTGGACAGATACGCAGTATTTT | CASSSAPGQGGPWTDTQYF
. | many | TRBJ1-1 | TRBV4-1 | TGCGCCAGCAGCCAAGAAACAGCGCTAAACACTGAAGCTTTCTTT | CASSQETALNTEAFF
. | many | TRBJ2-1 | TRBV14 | TGTGCCAGCAGTCAAGGGTATGAGCAGTTCTTC | CASSQGYEQFF
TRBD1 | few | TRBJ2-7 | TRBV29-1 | TGCAGCGTTGGGTGGACAGGGGGCGTTTACGACGAGCAGTACTTC | CSVGWTGGVYDEQYF
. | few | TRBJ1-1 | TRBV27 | TGTGCCAGCAGTTTATCGGGACATACGATGAACACTGAAGCTTTCTTT | CASSLSGHTMNTEAFF
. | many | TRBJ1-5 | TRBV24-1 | TGTGCCACCGCGGCGGCCGAAAGATTACCCCAGCATTTT | CATAAAERLPQHF
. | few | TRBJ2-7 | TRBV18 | TGTGCCAGCTCAACCTACAGGGCCCACGAGCAGTACTTC | CASSTYRAHEQYF
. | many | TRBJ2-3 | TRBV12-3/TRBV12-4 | TGTGCCAGCAGTCAGCTAGAAAGACTAGGCAGCACAGATACGCAGTATTTT | CASSQLERLGSTDTQYF
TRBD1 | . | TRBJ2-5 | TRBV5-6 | TGTGCCAGCAGCTTGTGGGACAGGGGGGACGAGACCCGGTACTTC | CASSLWDRGDETRYF
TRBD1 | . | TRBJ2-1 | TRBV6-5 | TGTGCCAGCAGTCCGGACAGGGTCGACAATGAGCAGTTCTTC | CASSPDRVDNEQFF
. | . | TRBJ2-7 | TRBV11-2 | TGTGCCAGCAGCCCGAATATCTACGAGCAGTACTTC | CASSPNIYEQYF
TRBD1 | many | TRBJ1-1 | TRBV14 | TGTGCCAGCTCCGGGACAGGGGTGAACACTGAAGCTTTCTTT | CASSGTGVNTEAFF
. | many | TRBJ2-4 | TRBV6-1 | TGTGCCAGCAGTGAATGGGCAGGGGTTGCCAAAAACATTCAGTACTTC | CASSEWAGVAKNIQYF
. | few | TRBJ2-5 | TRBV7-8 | TGTGCCAGCACCCAGACCAGGGAAGGAGAGACCCAGTACTTC | CASTQTREGETQYF
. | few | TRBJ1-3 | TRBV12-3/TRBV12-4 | TGTGCCGTCCCATGGGCGTCTGGAAACACCATATATTTT | CAVPWASGNTIYF
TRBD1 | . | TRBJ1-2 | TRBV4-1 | TGCGCCAGCACCCCAGCCAGGACAGGCAAGGGTCCGGGCTACACCTTC | CASTPARTGKGPGYTF
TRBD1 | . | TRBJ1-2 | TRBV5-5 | TGTGCCAGCAGCTTTCCGGGACAGAATTACTATGGCAACACCTTC | CASSFPGQNYYGNTF
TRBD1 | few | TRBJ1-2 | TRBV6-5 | TGTGCCAGCAGTCTACGGGGGACAGCGAACTATGGCTACACCTTC | CASSLRGTANYGYTF
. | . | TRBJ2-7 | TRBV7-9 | TGTGCCAGCAGCCCAAAACGCTCCGGGCCCACCACGGGATTTTACGAGCAGTACTTC | CASSPKRSGPTTGFYEQYF
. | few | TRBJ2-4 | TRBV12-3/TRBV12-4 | TGTGCCAGCAGCCCCTCGGGACATATAGCCAAAAACATTCAGTACTTC | CASSPSGHIAKNIQYF
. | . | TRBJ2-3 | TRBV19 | TGTGCCAGTAGTACTGGAGAGACAGCCACAGATACGCAGTATTTT | CASSTGETATDTQYF
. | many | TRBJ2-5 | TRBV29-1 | TGCAGCGTTGAGGGGCAAATCCAAGAGACCCAGTACTTC | CSVEGQIQETQYF
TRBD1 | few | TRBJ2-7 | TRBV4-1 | TGCGCCAGCAGCCAAAGACAGGGGGACTTTGGCGAGCAGTACTTC | CASSQRQGDFGEQYF
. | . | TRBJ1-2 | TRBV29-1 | TGCAGCGTTGAAATGTTCTGGGGGCGAAGCTATGGCTACACCTTC | CSVEMFWGRSYGYTF
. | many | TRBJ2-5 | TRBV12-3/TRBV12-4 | TGTGCCAGCAGTTTCTCAGGGAACGGAGAGACCCAGTACTTC | CASSFSGNGETQYF
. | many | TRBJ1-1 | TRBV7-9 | TGTGCCAGCAGCCCCTCCCGTCTGGGGTTTGAGGCTTTCTTT | CASSPSRLGFEAFF
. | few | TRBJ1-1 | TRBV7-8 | TGTGCCAGTAGAACCGAGGCGAACACTGAAGCTTTCTTT | CASRTEANTEAFF
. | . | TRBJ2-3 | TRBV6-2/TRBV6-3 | TGTGCCAGCAGTTACTTGACTACTCGGGATACGCAGTATTTT | CASSYLTTRDTQYF
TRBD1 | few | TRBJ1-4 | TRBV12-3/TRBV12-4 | TGTGCCAGCATGAGGGGGCTGGGAAATGAAAAACTGTTTTTT | CASMRGLGNEKLFF
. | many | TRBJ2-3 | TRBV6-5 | TGTGCCAGCAGCAAGTTGGTCGAGAGGGCTGATACGCAGTATTTT | CASSKLVERADTQYF
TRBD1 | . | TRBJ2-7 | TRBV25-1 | TGTGCCAGCAGTGAACAGGGGGCGTTCAACGAGCAGTACTTC | CASSEQGAFNEQYF
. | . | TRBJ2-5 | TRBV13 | TGTGCCAGCAGCTTAGGCGTGGGCCTTCAAGCGACCCAGTACTTC | CASSLGVGLQATQYF
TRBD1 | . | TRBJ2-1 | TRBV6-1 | TGTGCCAGCAGTCCCTTGGGACAGGGTAATGAGCAGTTCTTC | CASSPLGQGNEQFF
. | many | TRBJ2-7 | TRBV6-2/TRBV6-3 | TGTGCCAGCAGTTACGGGGCCGGAGTGACCTACGAGCAGTACTTC | CASSYGAGVTYEQYF
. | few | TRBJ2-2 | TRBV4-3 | TGCGCCAGCAGCCAGCAGCAGCGGGTTAACACCGGGGAGCTGTTTTTT | CASSQQQRVNTGELFF
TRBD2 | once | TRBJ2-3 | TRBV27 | TGTGCCAGCAGTCGAACTAGCGGAACCACAGATACGCAGTATTTT | CASSRTSGTTDTQYF
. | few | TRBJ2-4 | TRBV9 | TGTGCCAGCAGCGTAAAGACAAGACCATTTCTAGCCAAAAACATTCAGTACTTC | CASSVKTRPFLAKNIQYF
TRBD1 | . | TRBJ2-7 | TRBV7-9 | TGTGCCAGCAGCTCCGAGGACAGGGTCGAGCAGTACTTC | CASSSEDRVEQYF
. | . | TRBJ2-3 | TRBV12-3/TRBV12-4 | TGTGCCAGCAATTTAGGGGGGGCGGGGGTGACAGATACGCAGTATTTT | CASNLGGAGVTDTQYF
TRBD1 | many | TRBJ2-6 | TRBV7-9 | TGTGCCAACAAATGGACAGGGGGCACGTCTGGGGCCAACGTCCTGACTTTC | CANKWTGGTSGANVLTF
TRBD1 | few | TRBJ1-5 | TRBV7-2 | TGTGCCAGCAGCCCGGAGGGTTCAGGGGGCGGTCAGCCCCAGCATTTT | CASSPEGSGGGQPQHF
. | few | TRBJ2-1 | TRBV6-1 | TGTGCCAGCAGTGAAGTTTGGCAGGGAAGTTACAATGAGCAGTTCTTC | CASSEVWQGSYNEQFF
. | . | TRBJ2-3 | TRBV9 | TGTGCCAGCAGCCAAGGACACGGAGGCACAGATACGCAGTATTTT | CASSQGHGGTDTQYF